This T cell receptor beta chain derives from a study of neurological immune-mediated disorders. Study-wide points: None of the CDR3 amino acid sequences of expanded clones recurred across subjects, suggesting private repertoires in all groups.

cDNA synthesis was performed by 5'RACE with 10-nucleotide random UMIs. MiXCR, run by TCRdb on the 5' RACE reads, gives a single entry per CDR3 protein. This sample has roughly 50,000 distinct CDR3 sequences; roughly an eighth occur once, and the top ten carry about 10%. CDR1 and CDR2 from the germline V gene are SGHRS and YFSETQ. Trimming cost V 4 bases and J 4 bases; bases outside gene matches: 11. The CDR3 sequence is 16 residues long. At least ten counts were recorded for this clonotype. Its antigen is currently unknown. The TCR was taken from a woman aged 55-70 years with HTLV-1-associated myelopathy (HAM/TSP). This sequence joins TRBV5-1 and TRBJ2-5; 9 nucleotides align to TRBD2. Source material: PBMCs. This CDR3 is CASSGGSIAGVETQYF. The CDR3 coding sequence is TGCGCCAGCAGCGGGGGCTCGATAGCGGGAGTAGAGACCCAGTACTTC.